This TCR beta chain is from a study of cytomegalovirus exposure and HLA in healthy donors (dated by TCRdb to about 2017). Background on the whole study: An earlier analysis of 587 of the donors reported roughly 300 Gb of sequence data and 117 million unique TCR beta sequences obtained from about 179 million T cells. Approximately 310 gigabases of sequencing data and around 90 million unique TCR sequences made up an early release that covered around 640 HLA-typed donors. Of the approximately 400 genotyped donors, roughly 80% were placed in the genetic ancestry cluster associated with self-reported Caucasian donors. The study aimed to test whether signatures of past pathogen exposure could be identified by cataloging public T cell receptors. Using immunosequencing, the study profiled T cell repertoires from about 650 subjects and related those repertoires to cytomegalovirus serostatus. In addition to the first cohort of around 670 subjects, a separate validation cohort of 120 different subjects was used. To predict cytomegalovirus infection status, the study combined high-throughput TCR immunosequencing, statistical association of individual TCRs with disease status, and machine learning. A later analysis re-analyzed previously published TCR beta repertoires from 550 to 700 donors and added high-resolution HLA genotyping to study TCR occurrence patterns. Rather than using new phenotypic data, the later analysis identified candidate immune exposures from TCR beta sequences and from how often those sequences occurred across donors. To decide whether each TCR beta V gene segment behaved as functional or pseudogenic, an earlier analysis of some 580 of the donors relied on high-throughput TCR beta sequencing. Donor age, sex, ethnicity and CMV serostatus were compiled alongside the repertoire data. A later genetic analysis used genome-wide SNP genotypes for about 65% of the roughly 700 donors, treating that subset as a discovery cohort. Every discovery cohort repertoire had been produced on one sequencing platform. Both class I and class II loci were covered by HLA typing, at four-digit resolution. The number of donors typed differed by locus, with about 629-630 for A, B, C, DRB1 and DQB1, 522 for DQA1, 600 to 610 for DPA1, and around 430 for DPB1. Roughly 5 DR-DQ haplotypes were handled as single units for association and clustering, since linkage in the cohort was strong. Across 300 to 400 genotyped donors of the cohort, an average of roughly 200,000 unique TCR beta nucleotide sequences per donor were sequenced, and around 19% of those sequences were non-productive. General study outcomes and caveats: This cohort had only TCR beta chains sequenced, and the lack of alpha or paired-chain data limited which features could be detected. Because HLA typing was unavailable for some donors at each locus, only the typed subset was used in association tests. In a later genetic analysis, a missense DCLRE1C variant was associated with V-gene and J-gene trimming of TCR beta chains, and the association was replicated in an independent cohort. The study listed around 160 TCR beta chains as associated with cytomegalovirus. It was suggested by the authors that the approach could potentially be generalized to other disease states and immunological phenotypes. Broadly in line with IMGT annotations, most TCR beta V segments showed up in productive rearrangements about 87% or about 30% of the time in an earlier analysis of roughly 590 of the donors. In a later analysis, the rate of TCR association differed among HLA loci, with DRB1 alleles having the most associated TCRs and HLA-C alleles having the fewest. Strong co-occurrence of HLA alleles, especially DR and DQ, made assigning TCR associations to individual alleles difficult. In both the original and validation cohorts, the classifier was reported to diagnose cytomegalovirus status with high specificity and sensitivity. Roughly uniform sequencing depth across donors was assumed in presence/absence analyses, although this assumption may not hold. The only immune exposure information available for the cohort was CMV serostatus. Compared with the approximately 600-donor mean, donors in an Asian-associated ancestry cluster had fewer N-insertions in productive TCRs, according to a later genetic analysis. Three of the identified cytomegalovirus-associated TCR beta chains were confirmed in vitro to be specific for cytomegalovirus antigens. A later analysis found that most CMV-associated TCR beta chains appeared HLA-restricted, with HLA associations seemingly driven largely by CMV exposure. The earlier analysis of some 560 of the donors excluded 15 to 20 rarely observed V segments, including chromosome 9 orphons, because counts were too low. Several of the top co-occurrence clusters appeared to be linked to parvovirus B19, influenza, CMV and Epstein-Barr virus, according to a later analysis. Correlated functional status among segregating V segments might reflect linkage disequilibrium, but an unknown experimental factor could not be ruled out. A further reported finding was that TCR beta sequences accurately predicted the HLA-A and HLA-B alleles for most subjects in the first cohort. A later analysis found that HLA-associated TCR beta chains were more clonally expanded and had lower generation probabilities than equally common non-associated chains. At a false discovery rate of 0.05, a later analysis linked some 17,000 TCR beta sequences to specific HLA alleles. The sequencing pipeline was judged likely to have produced a cluster of highly shared sequence variants as a technical artifact. Most TCR sequences were seen in very few donors, while some public TCRs were found in many individuals.

Library generation was performed with the immunoSEQ multiplex PCR assay. For the multiplex PCR, a mixture combining 60 forward primers for TCR Vbeta segments and 13 reverse primers for TCR Jbeta segments was used. The CDR3 region of rearranged TCR beta genes was amplified from genomic DNA with a multiplex PCR assay. The Illumina HiSeq System was used to sequence the amplified TCR beta libraries as 87-base-pair reads. On the study's bioinformatics: In a later analysis, some 80 million unique TCR beta chains were counted across the 690 or so repertoires, and around 10 million of these chains were shared by at least two donors. To remove PCR and sequencing errors, raw reads were error-corrected and collapsed into unique sequences using a nearest-neighbor algorithm that merged closely related sequences. To assign V, D and J gene segments, CDR3 sequences were aligned to IMGT reference sequences. For a sequence to be retained, a match of at least six nucleotides was required to both a V gene segment and a J gene segment. Rearrangements were classified as productive when the CDR3 lacked stop codons and remained in frame with V and J, and all other rearrangements were classified as non-productive. CDR3 was defined by IMGT convention, running from the second conserved V-encoded cysteine to the conserved J-encoded phenylalanine. The earlier analysis of 450 to 750 of the donors excluded any sequence lacking an unambiguous match to a single V gene segment. An earlier analysis of approximately 590 of the donors called V segments functional above 56.7% productive rearrangements and segregating when the between-donor standard deviation exceeded 5%. A statistical classification framework was built for diagnosing cytomegalovirus status from the catalog of TCR beta chain sequences. In a later analysis, TCR nucleotide sequences were compared against IMGT/GENE-DB human TR gene sequences so that V and J genes could be assigned. The TCRdist pipeline was used in a later analysis to assign CDR3 sequences and most-parsimonious VDJ recombination scenarios. In a later analysis, every TCR beta chain was defined by the combination of its CDR3 amino acid sequence and its V-gene family, and reads without a unique V-gene family were dropped. In a later analysis, 550 to 650 highly shared, low-generation-probability nucleotide sequences were removed to address suspected cross-contamination and a sequencing artifact. In a later analysis, a clonal expansion index was calculated for each public chain from normalized within-repertoire ranks of inferred template counts. In a later analysis, generation probabilities were computed using a VDJ recombination model fitted to out-of-frame rearrangements, and the results were checked against IGoR. A later analysis scored TCR-TCR, TCR-HLA and TCR-CMV co-occurrence with hypergeometric tests, applying a repertoire-size bias correction to TCR pairs. A later analysis estimated false discovery rates by permuting HLA or CMV assignments 20 times. In a later analysis, co-occurring TCRs were grouped with DBSCAN, and TCRdist sequence similarity was added when clustering was performed within HLA-allele-positive subsets. Co-occurrence clustering excluded repertoires with fewer than 30,000 or more than 120,000 public chains, plus five with anomalous nucleotide sharing. TCRdb provides this immuneACCESS table in a form limited to in-frame rearrangements. Some clones are lacking; in checked studies, under half of them reflect an unresolved V gene, and why the rest are absent is not known. V and J calls and clone size are copied from that table; D and trimming were computed from the DNA. The sample table shows 90,000 to 120,000 clones, and about 80% are seen once. Of the sample, 7% to 8% is held by the ten largest clones.

The cohort consisted of more than 650 healthy bone marrow donors. At the time of sampling, all cohort members were nominally healthy, though unrecorded immune exposures were likely present. The donor was CMV seronegative and was included in the group of a few hundred seronegative cohort members. A peripheral blood sample was provided by each donor, and peripheral blood mononuclear cells were used for TCR beta sequencing. The Qiagen DNeasy Blood Extraction Kit was used to extract genomic DNA from the blood cell samples. As for this clone: Its antigen is unknown. No per-base quality is available; no much larger clone lies one base away.

The clonotype originates from a man aged 25 to 40 in good health and CMV-seronegative. Sequencing input: PBMCs.

DNA sequence: TGTGCCAGAATGGTCGCACAGCTAAGTAACTATGGCTACACCTTC. Translated, this is CARMVAQLSNYGYTF. The chain was built from TRBV5-3 and TRBJ1-2; the D gene is not confidently resolved. TRBV5-3 belongs to the ORF category, with a function that is uncertain. The CDR3, from cysteine to phenylalanine, totals 15 residues. Of all the DNA, just the CDR3 is kept, 45 bases in frame from base 1. The V end loses 6 bases and the J end loses 1 base, and a stretch of 16 bases separates them.